This is a list of T cell receptor beta chains from one sample in a study of blood T cell repertoires in COVID-19. Clones were read by immunoSEQ multiplex PCR, and TCRdb kept only the in-frame ones, dropping some. The sample lists about 300,000 clones, about four fifths seen once, with more than 1.2% in the top ten. The sample was peripheral blood. The receptors come from a human donor with COVID-19, enrolled during active disease. The donor label of this sample is uncertain. The CDR3 runs from the conserved cysteine through the conserved F or W. Fields, in order: V gene, clone size, D gene, J gene, CDR3 protein. D genes are given only for firm matches. Clone sizes are given selectively: once, few, many, or a class where the clone is expanded.

>TRBV3-1/TRBV3-2|.|.|TRBJ2-1
CASSQDRVYNEQFF
>TRBV29-1|.|.|TRBJ2-3
CSVVFRGDDTQYF
>TRBV25-1|once|.|TRBJ2-2
CASSVAPGELFF
>TRBV12-3/TRBV12-4|.|.|TRBJ2-7
CASRSAGGEQYF
>TRBV7-8|.|.|TRBJ1-1
CASSFKSGQTEAFF
>TRBV28|.|.|TRBJ1-2
CASTDSAIPSGYTF
>TRBV9|few|TRBD1|TRBJ2-7
CASSEGQGGRDEQYF
>TRBV30|.|.|TRBJ1-2
CAWSGDGYTF
>TRBV5-1|.|TRBD1|TRBJ2-7
CASSWTGQGHEQYF
>TRBV18|.|.|TRBJ2-1
CASSPPMTGTYNEQFF
>TRBV5-1|.|.|TRBJ1-1
CASSLFGLGGGNTEAFF
>TRBV19|.|.|TRBJ1-1
CASSIDPRLLNTEAFF
>TRBV19|.|TRBD2|TRBJ2-3
CASRTSGNTQYF
>TRBV5-4|once|TRBD2|TRBJ2-7
CASSSYKTSGRGEQYF
>TRBV2|.|.|TRBJ2-7
CASRYSYEQYF
>TRBV11-2|few|.|TRBJ2-1
CASSPTGNTNEQFF
>TRBV7-2|.|TRBD1|TRBJ1-3
CASSLVPTGASGNTIYF
>TRBV28|many|.|TRBJ2-2
CASWGRNTGELFF
>TRBV30|.|TRBD1|TRBJ1-1
CAWSVGQGDTEAFF
>TRBV30|.|.|TRBJ1-5
CAWNKEPPSNQPQHF
>TRBV4-3|.|.|TRBJ1-2
CASSRGRGLGYGYTF
>TRBV5-1|.|TRBD2|TRBJ2-2
CASSWAGTSGVGELFF
>TRBV28|.|.|TRBJ1-5
CASSSRGQPQHF
>TRBV10-2|.|TRBD1|TRBJ1-1
CASRVTGGTEAFF
>TRBV28|.|TRBD1|TRBJ2-1
CASRLGVDREQFF
>TRBV2|.|.|TRBJ2-3
CASSVRRDTQYF
>TRBV19|.|.|TRBJ2-5
CASSMQGRKTQYF
>TRBV9|.|TRBD1|TRBJ1-2
CASSPRDRRSFNNYGYTF
>TRBV15|once|TRBD1|TRBJ2-2
CATSRDGQAGTGELFF
>TRBV18|.|TRBD1|TRBJ1-1
CASSPGDRGGNTEAFF
>TRBV3-1/TRBV3-2|few|TRBD1|TRBJ1-5
CASSQDRVERPQHF
>TRBV19|.|.|TRBJ2-2
CASSTDMAPTGELFF
>TRBV7-2|.|.|TRBJ2-7
CASSDRIGVSYEQYF
>TRBV29-1|.|.|TRBJ2-7
CSVARTTSYEQYF